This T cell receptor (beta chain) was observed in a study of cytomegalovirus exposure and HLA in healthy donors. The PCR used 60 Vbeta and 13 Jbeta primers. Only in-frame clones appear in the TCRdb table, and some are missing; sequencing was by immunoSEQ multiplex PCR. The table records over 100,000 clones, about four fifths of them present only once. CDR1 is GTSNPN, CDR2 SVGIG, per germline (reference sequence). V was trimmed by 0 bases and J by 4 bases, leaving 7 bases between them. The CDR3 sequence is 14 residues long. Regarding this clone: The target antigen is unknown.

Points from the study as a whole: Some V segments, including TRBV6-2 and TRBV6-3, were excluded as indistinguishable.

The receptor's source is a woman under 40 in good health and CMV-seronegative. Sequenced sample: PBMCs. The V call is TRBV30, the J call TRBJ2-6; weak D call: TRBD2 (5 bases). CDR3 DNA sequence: TGTGCCTGGAGTGTCCGGGGAGGGGCCAACGTCCTGACTTTC. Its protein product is CAWSVRGGANVLTF.